Below, 5 T cell receptor beta chains from the same sample are listed, as sequenced in a study of beta chain features in type 1 diabetes. The antigens of these receptors remain unknown. cDNA synthesis used the whole RNA isolate, giving expressed TCRB sequences. This table comes from immunoSEQ multiplex PCR, and its TCRdb copy is limited to in-frame clones, with some not included. The sample lists roughly 290,000 clones, about 15% occurring once. Study-wide findings and caveats: When Type 1 diabetes patients were examined, their TCRB CDR3s proved moderately but significantly shorter in all four CD4+ subsets.

The material sequenced was naive CD4+ T cells from blood. The receptors were sampled from a man aged 18 to 30 with type 1 diabetes.

This clone has just a few counts. The genes are TRBV30 and TRBJ2-7; D gene unclear. The germline CDR1 and CDR2 sequences are GTSNPN and SVGIG (reference sequence). The length of the CDR3 is 13 residues. V lost 3 bases, J lost 3 bases, and 12 bases lay in between. DNA of the CDR3: TGTGCCTGGAGGGGCTGGCAGTACTACGAGCAGTACTTC. Translated, it gives CAWRGWQYYEQYF. Combining the CDR3 with reference TRBV30 and TRBJ2-7 gives the whole variable domain SQTIHQWPATLVQPVGSPLSLECTVEGTSNPNLYWYRQAAGRGLQLLFYSVGIGQISSEVPQNLSASRPQDRQFILSSKKLLLSDSGFYLCAWRGWQYYEQYFGPGTRLTVT.

This clone came up a few times. V usage is TRBV6-4 and J usage is TRBJ1-6; D is perhaps TRBD1 (5 bases). Germline CDR1 is MRHNA and CDR2 is SNTAGT. This CDR3 contains 15 residues. Trimming shortened V by 3 bases and J by 4 bases, and 10 bases separated the two germline ends. This chain's CDR3 is CASSESGGYNSPLHF. Here the CDR3 DNA reads TGTGCCAGCAGTGAGTCTGGGGGGTATAATTCACCCCTCCACTTT.

The chain carries TRBV7-8 and TRBJ2-3; 10 nucleotides match TRBD2. Germline lookup yields CDR1 SGHVS and CDR2 FQNEAQ. The CDR3 is 16 amino acids. V lost 1 base and J lost 7; bases outside the gene matches: 8. CDR3 DNA sequence: TGTGCCAGCAGCTTAGAGAGTAGCGGGAGGAGGAATACGCAGTATTTT. Its protein product is CASSLESSGRRNTQYF.

The chain combines TRBV5-4 with TRBJ2-7; 11 nucleotides agree with TRBD2. V dropped 3 bases and J dropped 7; count of bases not matched to a gene: 6. The CDR3 covers 14 residues. Germline V lookup: CDR1 SGHNT, CDR2 YYREEE (reference sequence). The CDR3 sequence: CASSSLAGGGEQYF. CDR3 coding DNA: TGTGCCAGCAGCTCTTTAGCGGGAGGGGGGGAGCAGTACTTC.

The gene calls are TRBV29-1 and TRBJ1-5; D is unclear. Germline V gene sequence: CDR1 SQVTM, CDR2 ANQGSEA. V was trimmed by 8 bases and J by 6 bases, leaving 8 bases between them. There are 10 residues in the CDR3. The CDR3 reads CSSPGQPQHF. DNA for the CDR3: TGCAGCTCACCGGGTCAGCCCCAGCATTTT.